Listed here are 21 T cell receptor beta chains from one sample, sequenced in a study of T cells in localized non-small cell lung cancer. The assay was immunoSEQ multiplex PCR, and TCRdb's table has in-frame clones only and misses some. The sample contains fewer than 25,000 clones, roughly nine tenths of which appear only once. The sequencing here drew on peripheral blood, taken before any cancer treatment. These receptors all stem from a woman aged 35-70 years with stage I lung adenocarcinoma.

This clone was seen only a few times. At one of its ends the junction is not consistent with the germline gene, which may arise from a read error. The CDR3 region has the DNA TGTGCCAGCAGCTTAGGGGTATCCGGGCCCAGACGGCATTTT. Translating gives CASSLGVSGPRRHF. The V and J genes are TRBV7-8 and TRBJ2-3; D call uncertain. The CDR3 is 14 residues long. Looked up from germline, CDR1 is SGHVS and CDR2 is FQNEAQ.

The genes are TRBV27 and TRBJ2-5, with D possibly matching TRBD1 (6 bases). This CDR3 has 14 residues. The germline V gene has CDR1 MNHEY and CDR2 SMNVEV (reference sequence). V shed 2 bases and J shed 1 base, with 8 bases lying between them. This CDR3 reads CASSLGQTQETQYF. The CDR3 DNA is TGTGCCAGCAGTTTAGGACAGACCCAAGAGACCCAGTACTTC.

This clone came up a few times. V is TRBV7-6 and J is TRBJ2-5, with TRBD2 matching over 8 bases. Germline trimming cut 0 bases from V and 3 bases from J; bases unmatched to any gene: 9. In germline, CDR1 is SGHVS, CDR2 FNYEAQ. This CDR3 is built from 17 residues. CDR3 amino acids: CASSLALAAGAEETQYF. The CDR3 region has the DNA TGTGCCAGCAGCTTAGCGTTGGCAGCGGGGGCCGAAGAGACCCAGTACTTC.

J is TRBJ2-1 and V is TRBV13, with TRBD2 as a possible D gene (5 bases). Trimming removed 0 bases from V and 0 bases from J, with 6 bases in between. CDR3 length equals 15 residues. Germline values: CDR1 PRHDT, CDR2 FYEKMQ (reference sequence). The CDR3 DNA reads TGTGCCAGCAGCTTAGGGGGGAGCTCCTACAATGAGCAGTTCTTC. It yields the protein CASSLGGSSYNEQFF.

The chain carries TRBV7-2 and TRBJ1-1, with D possibly being TRBD1 (5 bases). The V end was cut by 4 bases, the J end by 1 base, with 19 bases between. Germline V gives CDR1 SGHTA, CDR2 FQGNSA. The CDR3 is 17 residues long. CDR3 DNA: TGTGCCAGCAGCTCCCCCCCCGGGACTTTTGCGAACACTGAAGCTTTCTTT. Amino acid sequence: CASSSPPGTFANTEAFF.

This chain uses TRBV5-6 with TRBJ1-5, with D perhaps TRBD1 (5 bases). The V end was cut by 4 bases, the J end by 1 base, with 9 bases between. This CDR3 is 14 amino acids long. Germline lookup yields CDR1 SGHDT and CDR2 YYEEEE. The CDR3, as DNA: TGTGCCAGCAGCAGGGGCCGGAGCAATCAGCCCCAGCATTTT. It specifies CASSRGRSNQPQHF.

The CDR3 bases are TGTGCCTGGAGTTTTAGCGGGTTACCCGCAGATACGCAGTATTTT. As protein: CAWSFSGLPADTQYF. The chain uses TRBV30 and TRBJ2-3, with TRBD2 identical over 7 bases. The V segment lost 2 bases and the J segment 4 bases; nucleotides outside the gene matches: 9. Germline values: CDR1 GTSNPN, CDR2 SVGIG (reference sequence). The CDR3 has 15 amino acids.

The chain joins TRBV7-9 to TRBJ2-5, with TRBD2 identical over 8 bases. CDR3 size: 14 residues. Germline V gives CDR1 SEHNR, CDR2 FQNEAQ (reference sequence). Trimming removed 5 bases from V and 5 bases from J; junction bases left unmatched: 7. The CDR3 here is CASSVPGGAETQYF. The DNA of the CDR3 is TGTGCCAGCAGCGTCCCCGGGGGGGCGGAGACCCAGTACTTC. The whole variable domain, filled in from reference TRBV7-9 and TRBJ2-5, reads DTGVSQNPRHKITKRGQNVTFRCDPISEHNRLYWYRQTLGQGPEFLTYFQNEAQLEKSRLLSDRFSAERPKGSFSTLEIQRTEQGDSAMYLCASSVPGGAETQYFGPGTRLLVL.

The chain joins TRBV6-1 to TRBJ1-5; TRBD1 matches 7 bases. V shed 2 bases, J shed 5 bases, and the junction held 12 bases outside the gene matches. The CDR3 loop spans 17 amino acids. Germline CDR1 is MNHNS and CDR2 is SASEGT. The CDR3 loop reads CASSEHKTGASDQPQHF. The CDR3 nucleotides are TGTGCCAGCAGTGAACACAAAACAGGGGCTTCAGATCAGCCCCAGCATTTT.

The rearrangement joins TRBV6-1 to TRBJ1-5; 7 bases map to TRBD1. The J segment lost 4 bases and the V segment lost 6 bases, leaving 9 bases of the junction unmatched. Germline lookup yields CDR1 MNHNS and CDR2 SASEGT. The CDR3 runs 15 residues. The CDR3 loop is CASSYLTGVNQPQHF. Written as DNA, the CDR3 is TGTGCCAGCAGCTATCTAACAGGGGTTAATCAGCCCCAGCATTTT.

CDR3 loop: CASSHRATDTQYF. The CDR3 DNA reads TGCGCCAGCAGCCACAGGGCCACAGATACGCAGTATTTT. V gene TRBV5-1 combines with J gene TRBJ2-3; a weak D match, TRBD1 (6 bases). The germline gives CDR1 SGHRS, CDR2 YFSETQ. This CDR3 region has 13 residues. The V end lost 4 bases, the J end lost 2 bases, and 8 bases lay between the germline ends.

V gene TRBV6-6 combines with J gene TRBJ1-3, with 8 bases fitting TRBD1. V lost 6 bases and J lost 4; bases outside the gene matches: 11. Germline V gene lookup returns CDR1 MNHNY and CDR2 SVGAGI (reference sequence). This CDR3 spans 16 amino acids. This CDR3 is CASSRGRVIGGNTIYF. In DNA, the CDR3 is TGTGCCAGCAGCAGGGGGCGAGTAATAGGAGGAAACACCATATATTTT.

This CDR3 is CASRDSGGKDTQYF. The CDR3 DNA follows: TGTGCCAGCCGCGATAGCGGGGGGAAAGATACGCAGTATTTT. This chain uses TRBV6-5 with TRBJ2-3; 10 nucleotides align to TRBD2. Per germline, CDR1 MNHEY and CDR2 SVGAGI. The length of the CDR3 is 14 residues. V gave up 8 bases and J gave up 5 bases; unmatched junction bases: 7.

This sequence joins TRBV2 and TRBJ1-6; D uncertain. The ends were cut back, 7 bases at V and 4 bases at J, with 2 bases in the middle. Germline CDR1 reads SNHLY; CDR2 reads FYNNEI. The CDR3 sequence is 11 residues long. CDR3 loop: CASTYNSPLHF. The CDR3 DNA is TGTGCCAGCACTTATAATTCACCCCTCCACTTT.

This clone showed up just a few times. The rearrangement links TRBV7-9 to TRBJ2-5, with D perhaps given as TRBD1 or TRBD2 (6 bases each). The CDR3 contains 16 residues. The V and J ends lost 3 bases and 1 base respectively, with 15 bases between them. The germline V gene has CDR1 SEHNR and CDR2 FQNEAQ (reference sequence). The CDR3 coding sequence is TGTGCCAGCAGCTTCTCGGGGGCTTGGTCCCAAGAGACCCAGTACTTC. Translating it yields CASSFSGAWSQETQYF.

V and J are TRBV11-2 and TRBJ2-7; D remains unclear. Germline CDR1 is SGHAT and CDR2 is FQNNGV. V was clipped by 0 bases and J by 3 bases, with 27 bases between them. The CDR3 is made up of 20 amino acids. For the CDR3, the DNA is TGTGCCAGCAGCTTAGATCCTGGATCTCTCTCTCAGGCAAGAATCTACGAGCAGTACTTC. It codes for CASSLDPGSLSQARIYEQYF.

The count of this clone is one. The chain joins TRBV4-3 to TRBJ1-3; D is ambiguous. Trimming shortened V by 1 base and J by 1 base, and 14 bases separated the two germline ends. Germline CDR1 is LGHNA and CDR2 is YSLEER. The CDR3 loop spans 17 amino acids. The CDR3 sequence: CASSQVDLLPSGNTIYF. The CDR3 nucleotides are TGCGCCAGCAGCCAAGTAGATCTATTACCTTCTGGAAACACCATATATTTT.

The chain employs TRBV2 and TRBJ2-5, with 12 bases fitting TRBD2. CDR3 length: 13 amino acids. The trim removed 8 bases at V and 2 bases at J, leaving 0 bases unmatched. Germline CDR1 SNHLY, CDR2 FYNNEI. The CDR3 reads CASGTSGQETQYF. The CDR3 nucleotides read TGTGCCAGCGGGACTAGCGGGCAAGAGACCCAGTACTTC.

The rearrangement links TRBV11-1 to TRBJ1-2; D is unclear. Germline lookup yields CDR1 SGHAT and CDR2 FQDESV (reference sequence). The CDR3 covers 15 residues. V was shortened by 2 bases and J by 3 bases, with 13 bases between the two germline ends. CDR3 sequence: CASSLNGVNDYGYTF. Written as DNA, the CDR3 is TGTGCCAGCAGCTTAAATGGCGTGAACGACTATGGCTACACCTTC.

The CDR3 DNA follows: TGCGCCAGCAGCCAAGAAGGGCAGGCCTTCAGCTCCTATAATTCACCCCTCCACTTT. It encodes CASSQEGQAFSSYNSPLHF. The chain employs TRBV4-3 and TRBJ1-6, with D unresolved. The CDR3 length is 19 residues. Trimming cost V 0 bases and J 0 bases, with 15 bases left between them. Per germline, CDR1 LGHNA and CDR2 YSLEER.

The chain is built from TRBV7-2 and TRBJ1-2, with D unresolved. Germline CDR1 reads SGHTA; CDR2 reads FQGNSA. This CDR3 contains 17 residues. V lost 2 bases and J lost 5, with 21 bases in between. The CDR3 DNA reads as TGTGCCAGCAGCTTATCAGCGCGGTCAGCGGAAGTTTATGGCTACACCTTC. Amino acids: CASSLSARSAEVYGYTF.